The rows below give T cell receptor beta chains drawn from one sample of a study of CD8 T cells in ankylosing spondylitis. TCRdb processed the 5' RACE reads anew with MiXCR; each CDR3 protein has one entry. Among around 100,000 distinct CDR3 sequences listed, about 24% were seen once. The sequenced material came from synovial fluid, either unsorted or a sorted T cell fraction (not recorded which). Receptor source: a male donor with ankylosing spondylitis. Each CDR3 is given with its conserved first and last residue. Fields, in order: CDR3 DNA, CDR3 protein, J gene, D gene, clone size, V gene. The D gene is left open where the match is weak. The size of a clone is reported for some rows only, either as once, few or many, or as a class for expanded clones.

DNA: TGTGCCAGCAGCAAAGCGAACCTAGCGGGAGATTACAATGAGCAGTTCTTC
CDR3: CASSKANLAGDYNEQFF
J: TRBJ2-1
D: -
size: few
V: TRBV21-1

DNA: TGTGCCAGCAGCCCCACGGGACCGCCGAACACCGGGGAGCTGTTTTTT
CDR3: CASSPTGPPNTGELFF
J: TRBJ2-2
D: -
size: -
V: TRBV7-7

DNA: TGTGCCAGCAGCTTAGTTGGGGGAGGGGGCCACGAGCAGTACTTC
CDR3: CASSLVGGGGHEQYF
J: TRBJ2-7
D: -
size: -
V: TRBV7-2

DNA: TGCGCCAGCAGTGAGGAAAACACTGAAGCTTTCTTT
CDR3: CASSEENTEAFF
J: TRBJ1-1
D: -
size: few
V: TRBV10-2

DNA: TGTGCCAGCAGCTCCAGGGGGGGGCGTAGTGAAGCTTTCTTT
CDR3: CASSSRGGRSEAFF
J: TRBJ1-1
D: TRBD1
size: -
V: TRBV7-2

DNA: TGCAGCGTTGCGAACGCAGACAGGGGTGATGTTTATGAGCAGTTCTTC
CDR3: CSVANADRGDVYEQFF
J: TRBJ2-1
D: TRBD1
size: -
V: TRBV29-1

DNA: TGCAGCGTTGGGGAACAAGAGACCCAGTACTTC
CDR3: CSVGEQETQYF
J: TRBJ2-5
D: -
size: -
V: TRBV29-1

DNA: TGCAGTGCTAGGGGGGACTTAAAAGAGACCCAGTACTTC
CDR3: CSARGDLKETQYF
J: TRBJ2-5
D: -
size: -
V: TRBV20-1

DNA: TGTGCCAGCAGCCTCTCGGGGGAGAGGCGAGAGACCCAGTACTTC
CDR3: CASSLSGERRETQYF
J: TRBJ2-5
D: -
size: few
V: TRBV7-7

DNA: TGTGCCAGCTCACCATCCGTTCGGCGGGAGGCTGGTTACAATGAGCAGTTCTTC
CDR3: CASSPSVRREAGYNEQFF
J: TRBJ2-1
D: TRBD2
size: -
V: TRBV18

DNA: TGCAGTGCTTCTAGCGGGAGGGATACCTACAATGAGCAGTTCTTC
CDR3: CSASSGRDTYNEQFF
J: TRBJ2-1
D: TRBD2
size: many
V: TRBV20-1

DNA: TGCGCCAGCAGGGGTATTCTAGCGGGAGAAGAGACCCAGTACTTC
CDR3: CASRGILAGEETQYF
J: TRBJ2-5
D: TRBD2
size: few
V: TRBV5-1

DNA: TGTGCCAGCAAAGATTCAGGCACTAATGAAAAACTGTTTTTT
CDR3: CASKDSGTNEKLFF
J: TRBJ1-4
D: -
size: -
V: TRBV2

DNA: TGCAGTGCTAGGAGCGGTTCCTACAATGAGCAGTTCTTC
CDR3: CSARSGSYNEQFF
J: TRBJ2-1
D: -
size: many
V: TRBV20-1

DNA: TGCAGCGTTGTTGGAGGGGCGACTGGAAACACCATATATTTT
CDR3: CSVVGGATGNTIYF
J: TRBJ1-3
D: -
size: many
V: TRBV29-1

DNA: TGTGCCGGTGGACAGGGGGCCTACGAGCAGTACTTC
CDR3: CAGGQGAYEQYF
J: TRBJ2-7
D: TRBD1
size: once
V: TRBV30

DNA: TGCAGCGTTGACGTACGGTCTAGCGAATACACAGATACGCAGTATTTT
CDR3: CSVDVRSSEYTDTQYF
J: TRBJ2-3
D: -
size: few
V: TRBV29-1

DNA: TGTGCCACCCAGTTTTCAGGGGGGGGACAGCCCCAGCATTTT
CDR3: CATQFSGGGQPQHF
J: TRBJ1-5
D: TRBD1
size: -
V: TRBV12-3/TRBV12-4

DNA: TGTGCCAGTAGTTCAGACAGGTACCCCTACAATGAGCAGTTCTTC
CDR3: CASSSDRYPYNEQFF
J: TRBJ2-1
D: -
size: -
V: TRBV7-8

DNA: TGCGCCAGCAGCTTTGACAGGGGTGACTATGGCTACACCTTC
CDR3: CASSFDRGDYGYTF
J: TRBJ1-2
D: TRBD1
size: -
V: TRBV5-1

DNA: TGTGCCAGCGGGCGGGGGACAGGGCTGAACACTGAAGCTTTCTTT
CDR3: CASGRGTGLNTEAFF
J: TRBJ1-1
D: TRBD1
size: -
V: TRBV2